The following is a T cell receptor (beta chain) sequence with its context. This record belongs to a study of blood T cell repertoires in COVID-19. As processed by the authors: It was from reference gene primer amplification that nucleated cell counts were estimated. Produced via immunoSEQ multiplex PCR; TCRdb's table is partial and in-frame only. V, J and clone size are those of that table, while D and trimming were read from the DNA. The sample lists some 150,000 clones; 80% to 90% were seen once. The CDR3 sequence is 16 residues long. Trimming took 2 bases from V and 2 from J, leaving 16 bases between them. Germline loops: CDR1 SGHTA, CDR2 FQGTGA.

What was sequenced was peripheral blood. The TCR originated in a woman aged 60-75 years with COVID-19, enrolled during active disease. The rearrangement joins TRBV7-3 to TRBJ2-7, with D possibly TRBD1 on 6 matching bases. The CDR3 spells CASSLEGQSATYEQYF. For the CDR3, the DNA is TGTGCCAGCAGCTTAGAAGGACAGTCCGCGACCTACGAGCAGTACTTC.